These T cell receptor beta chains were read from a single sample in a study of cytomegalovirus exposure and HLA in healthy donors. Profiling relied on immunoSEQ multiplex PCR, and the TCRdb table lists in-frame clones only, not all of them. The table shows around 200,000 clones, with roughly 84% occurring only once. The specimen was PBMCs. The receptor source for this set is a girl aged 10 to 17 in good health and CMV-seronegative. CDR3s include the opening cysteine and the closing phenylalanine or tryptophan. The order of the fields is V gene, J gene, D gene, clone size, CDR3 protein, CDR3 DNA. A D gene is named only where the DNA matches it firmly. Clone size appears in some rows only: once, few, many, or a class for an expanded clone.

TRBV6-5	TRBJ1-4	.	few	CASSYSNSGEKLFF	TGTGCCAGCAGTTACTCCAACAGTGGAGAAAAACTGTTTTTT
TRBV5-1	TRBJ2-1	TRBD2	.	CASSRGGTSGDNEQFF	TGCGCCAGCAGCAGGGGAGGGACTAGCGGGGACAATGAGCAGTTCTTC
TRBV4-1	TRBJ1-4	.	.	CASSQLGGLNEKLFF	TGCGCCAGCAGCCAACTGGGGGGACTTAATGAAAAACTGTTTTTT
TRBV7-6	TRBJ2-1	.	once	CASSPPLRGRSSYNEQFF	TGTGCCAGCAGCCCGCCCCTCCGTGGGCGAAGCTCCTACAATGAGCAGTTCTTC
TRBV5-1	TRBJ2-2	TRBD1	.	CASSFRKGAHTGELFF	TGCGCCAGCAGCTTTAGGAAGGGGGCCCACACCGGGGAGCTGTTTTTT
TRBV5-6	TRBJ1-6	.	.	CASSKTATYNSPLHF	TGTGCCAGCAGCAAGACAGCTACCTATAATTCACCCCTCCACTTT
TRBV7-9	TRBJ1-2	TRBD1	once	CAVSTGTGTSNGGYTF	TGTGCCGTCTCCACCGGGACAGGGACGTCCAACGGGGGCTACACCTTC
TRBV5-1	TRBJ2-7	TRBD1	once	CASSLGRDSRGIDEQYF	TGCGCCAGCAGCTTGGGCCGGGACAGCCGGGGCATCGACGAGCAGTACTTC
TRBV30	TRBJ2-3	.	.	CAWSVGHLSTDTQYF	TGTGCCTGGAGTGTAGGACACCTCAGCACAGATACGCAGTATTTT
TRBV19	TRBJ1-1	.	.	CASSPDWRSLLNTEAFF	TGTGCCAGTAGCCCCGATTGGAGGAGTCTGTTGAACACTGAAGCTTTCTTT
TRBV5-4	TRBJ2-1	TRBD2	.	CASSLVRGAGASSYNEQFF	TGTGCCAGCAGCTTGGTTAGAGGAGCGGGGGCCAGCTCCTACAATGAGCAGTTCTTC
TRBV19	TRBJ1-2	TRBD1	.	CASSTQDRGDNYGYTF	TGTGCCAGTAGTACCCAAGACAGGGGAGATAACTATGGCTACACCTTC
TRBV19	TRBJ2-3	.	.	CASSTKEATQYF	TGTGCCAGTAGTACTAAGGAGGCTACGCAGTATTTT
TRBV7-8	TRBJ1-1	TRBD1	.	CASSVDRGANTEAFF	TGTGCCAGCAGCGTGGACAGGGGGGCGAACACTGAAGCTTTCTTT
TRBV5-4	TRBJ2-2	TRBD1	.	CASSQGGQVTGELFF	TGTGCCAGCAGCCAGGGCGGACAGGTCACCGGGGAGCTGTTTTTT
TRBV11-2	TRBJ1-4	TRBD1	.	CASSFGTGINEKLFF	TGTGCCAGCAGCTTCGGGACAGGAATTAATGAAAAACTGTTTTTT
TRBV18	TRBJ2-7	TRBD1	.	CASSPSPTGDEQYF	TGTGCCAGCTCACCCTCGCCGACAGGGGACGAGCAGTACTTC
TRBV7-9	TRBJ2-6	TRBD1	.	CASSLNKQGAASGANVLTF	TGTGCCAGCAGTTTAAACAAACAGGGGGCAGCCTCTGGGGCCAACGTCCTGACTTTC
TRBV29-1	TRBJ2-7	.	.	CSVSQGGYEQYF	TGCAGCGTGAGTCAAGGGGGATACGAGCAGTACTTC
TRBV7-2	TRBJ1-1	.	.	CASSFVTYAEAFF	TGTGCCAGCAGCTTCGTTACTTACGCTGAAGCTTTCTTT
TRBV5-1	TRBJ2-5	TRBD1	.	CASSLGTGGETQYF	TGCGCCAGCAGCTTGGGGACAGGGGGCGAGACCCAGTACTTC